This entry lists 8 T cell receptor beta chains sequenced from one sample in a study of blood T cell repertoires in COVID-19. The protocol was immunoSEQ multiplex PCR, while the TCRdb copy is restricted to in-frame clones and leaves out a portion. This sample has about 82,000 clones, with around 80% found just once. Sequenced: peripheral blood. The origin of the receptors is a man aged 55 to 70 with COVID-19, enrolled during active disease.

The chain recombines TRBV13 with TRBJ2-1; possibly TRBD1 for D (6 bases). Germline V gives CDR1 PRHDT, CDR2 FYEKMQ (reference sequence). This CDR3 is 14 amino acids long. The V end lost 0 bases, the J end lost 6 bases, and 9 bases lay between the germline ends. The CDR3 DNA reads TGTGCCAGCAGCTTAGGGGGACACAGCAATGAGCAGTTCTTC. It codes for CASSLGGHSNEQFF.

This clone was recorded a few times. The chain recombines TRBV21-1 with TRBJ2-7; the table calls TRBD1, which could not be checked here. TRBV21-1 is a pseudogene. The CDR3 is made up of 14 amino acids. The CDR3 nucleotides are TGTGCCAGCCTTTCAGGGACAGCCAACTACGAGCAGTACTTC. Translation gives CASLSGTANYEQYF.

V is TRBV4-1 and J is TRBJ2-1, with D tentatively TRBD1 (6 bases). CDR1 and CDR2 from the germline V gene are MGHRA and YSYEKL. V gave up 3 bases and J gave up 0 bases, with 12 bases separating them. This CDR3 has 16 residues. This CDR3 reads CASSHTTGSSYNEQFF. Written as DNA, the CDR3 is TGCGCCAGCAGCCACACCACAGGGAGCTCCTACAATGAGCAGTTCTTC.

The V and J genes are TRBV2 and TRBJ2-4; 8 bases agree with TRBD1. The CDR3 spans 15 residues. Losses at the gene ends were 5 bases for V and 0 bases for J; bases not matched to a gene: 3. Germline CDR1 and CDR2: SNHLY and FYNNEI. CDR3 DNA: TGTGCCAGCAGTACACAGGGGGTAGCCAAAAACATTCAGTACTTC. Encoded protein: CASSTQGVAKNIQYF.

The chain combines TRBV7-3 with TRBJ2-1; TRBD1 matches 8 bases. Looked up from germline, CDR1 is SGHTA and CDR2 is FQGTGA. This CDR3 is built from 15 residues. The V segment lost 5 bases and the J segment 7 bases; nucleotides outside the gene matches: 10. As DNA, the CDR3 is TGTGCCAGCAGCCTGATATGGACAGGGCGGAATGAGCAGTTCTTC. It yields the protein CASSLIWTGRNEQFF.

The chain uses TRBV7-8 and TRBJ2-5; tentative D call: TRBD2 (6 bases). The V gene's germline CDR1 is SGHVS and CDR2 FQNEAQ. The CDR3 covers 14 residues. V was pared by 3 bases and J by 5 bases, with 13 bases between. CDR3 bases: TGTGCCAGCAGCTTGGGGGGAAGCCAGGAGACCCAGTACTTC. It specifies CASSLGGSQETQYF.

The chain links TRBV27 to TRBJ2-7, with 9 bases identical to TRBD1. The V gene end was trimmed by 5 bases and the J gene end by 4 bases; junction bases not matched to a gene: 6. CDR1 and CDR2 (germline): MNHEY, SMNVEV (reference sequence). The length of the CDR3 is 14 residues. CDR3 region: CASSAQGAPYEQYF. The CDR3 nucleotides read TGTGCCAGCAGTGCACAGGGGGCGCCTTACGAGCAGTACTTC.

The V gene is TRBV11-3, the J gene TRBJ2-1, with 12 bases identical to TRBD2. J lost 9 bases, V lost 6 bases, and 24 bases had no gene match. The CDR3 totals 20 residues. Looked up from germline, CDR1 is SGHNT and CDR2 is YENEEA. This CDR3 is CASRPQGDITTSGSLGEQFF. CDR3 nucleotide sequence: TGTGCCAGCAGACCCCAAGGGGATATAACGACTAGCGGGAGTCTCGGTGAGCAGTTCTTC.